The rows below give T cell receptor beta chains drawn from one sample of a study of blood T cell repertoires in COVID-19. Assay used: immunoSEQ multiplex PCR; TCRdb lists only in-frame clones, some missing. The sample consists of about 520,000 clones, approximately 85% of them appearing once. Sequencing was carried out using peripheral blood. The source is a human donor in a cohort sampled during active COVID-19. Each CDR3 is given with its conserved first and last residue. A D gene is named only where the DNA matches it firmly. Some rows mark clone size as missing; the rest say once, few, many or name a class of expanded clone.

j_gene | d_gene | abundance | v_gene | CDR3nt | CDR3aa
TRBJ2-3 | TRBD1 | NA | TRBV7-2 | TGTGCCACCGGGACCTGGGACAGGGGACGGAATACGCAGTATTTT | CATGTWDRGRNTQYF
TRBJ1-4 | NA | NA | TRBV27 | TGTGCCAGCAGTTTGGGCGTGACAACTAATGAAAAACTGTTTTTT | CASSLGVTTNEKLFF
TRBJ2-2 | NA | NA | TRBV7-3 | TGTGCCAGCAGCTCCAGGGTAAACGGGGAGCTGTTTTTT | CASSSRVNGELFF
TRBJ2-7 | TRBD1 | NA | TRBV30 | TGTGCCTGGAGTCGCCGTCGGGACAGGGGGGCCGAGCAGTACTTC | CAWSRRRDRGAEQYF
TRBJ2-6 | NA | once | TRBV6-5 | TGTGCCAGCAGTACCTCAGGGACTGGGGCCAACGTCCTGACTTTC | CASSTSGTGANVLTF
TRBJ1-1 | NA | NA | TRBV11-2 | TGTGCCAGCAGGCTACAGGGTTTGAGGACTGAAGCTTTCTTT | CASRLQGLRTEAFF
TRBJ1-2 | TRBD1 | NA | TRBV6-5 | TGTGCCAGCCTCCGGGACAGGGCGACTTGGGGCTACACCTTC | CASLRDRATWGYTF
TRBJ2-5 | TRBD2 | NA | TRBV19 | TGTGCCAGTAGTATCGGCCTAGCGGGAGTCGAAGAGACCCAGTACTTC | CASSIGLAGVEETQYF
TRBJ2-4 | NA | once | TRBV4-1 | TGCGCCAGCAGCCAAGATTCGAGTCCCTCTACCAAAAACATTCAGTACTTC | CASSQDSSPSTKNIQYF
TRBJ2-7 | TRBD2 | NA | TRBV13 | TGTGCCAGCAGCTCCGGGACTAGCGGCAACTACGAGCAGTACTTC | CASSSGTSGNYEQYF
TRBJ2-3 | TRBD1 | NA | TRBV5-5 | TGTGCCAGCAGCTTACAGGGGCTTAGCACAGATACGCAGTATTTT | CASSLQGLSTDTQYF
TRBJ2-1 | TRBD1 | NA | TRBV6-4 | TGTGCCAGCAGTGTTCGCCAGGGGGCTGGCAATGAGCAGTTCTTC | CASSVRQGAGNEQFF
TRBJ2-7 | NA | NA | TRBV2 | TGTGCCAGCAGTGAAGCCAGTGTCAGACAGTATAACGAGCAGTACTTC | CASSEASVRQYNEQYF
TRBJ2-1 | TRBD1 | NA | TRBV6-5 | TGTGCCAGCAGTTACCTCGGACAGGGAGGCTACAATGAGCAGTTCTTC | CASSYLGQGGYNEQFF
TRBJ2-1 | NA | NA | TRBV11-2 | TGTGCCAGCAGCTTATCCAGGGCTAATGAGCAGTTCTTC | CASSLSRANEQFF
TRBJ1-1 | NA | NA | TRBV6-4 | TGTGCCAGCAGTAGAACAGTAACCACTGAAGCTTTCTTT | CASSRTVTTEAFF
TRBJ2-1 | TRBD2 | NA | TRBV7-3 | TGTGCCAGCAGCTCCTCAGGACTAGCGGGAGACGAGCAGTTCTTC | CASSSSGLAGDEQFF
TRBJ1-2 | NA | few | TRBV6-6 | TGTGCCAGCAGCTTCCCCGGACTCCAAGTCTACACCTTC | CASSFPGLQVYTF
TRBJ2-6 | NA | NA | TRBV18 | TGTGCCAGCTCCCCATCTCCCGGGGATTACTACTCTGGGGCCAACGTCCTGACTTTC | CASSPSPGDYYSGANVLTF
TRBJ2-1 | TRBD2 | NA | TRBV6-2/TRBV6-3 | TGTGCCAGCAGTTCCCCGGGACTAGCGTTCAATGAGCAGTTCTTC | CASSSPGLAFNEQFF
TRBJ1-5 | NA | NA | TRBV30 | TGTGCCTGGAGTCAGGGTAGGAGCAATCAGCCCCAGCATTTT | CAWSQGRSNQPQHF
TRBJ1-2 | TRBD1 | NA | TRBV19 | TGTGCCAGCAGTAATCCGGGACAGGGACCCTATGGCTACACCTTC | CASSNPGQGPYGYTF
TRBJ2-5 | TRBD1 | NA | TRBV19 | TGTGCCAGTAATCACGGACAGGGGGCCGGGGAGACCCAGTACTTC | CASNHGQGAGETQYF
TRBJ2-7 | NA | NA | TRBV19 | TGTGCCAGCCCAAACCCCTTCCACCCCCACAGGAGCTCCTACGAGCAGTACTTC | CASPNPFHPHRSSYEQYF
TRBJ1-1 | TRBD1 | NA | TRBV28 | TGTGCCAGCAGGCTCCGGGACAGGGACACTGAAGCTTTCTTT | CASRLRDRDTEAFF
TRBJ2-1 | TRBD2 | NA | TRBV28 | TGTGCCAGCAGTTTGAGTCTAGCGGCAAGGAGCTCCTACAATGAGCAGTTCTTC | CASSLSLAARSSYNEQFF
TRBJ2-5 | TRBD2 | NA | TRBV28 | TGTGCCAGCATGATTCCGGGAGGAGAGACCCAGTACTTC | CASMIPGGETQYF
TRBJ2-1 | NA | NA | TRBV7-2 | TGTGCCAGCAGACTTACAGGGACCAATGAGCAGTTCTTC | CASRLTGTNEQFF
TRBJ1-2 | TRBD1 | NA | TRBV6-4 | TGTGCCAGCAGTGCCGACAGGGGTGCCTATGGCTACACCTTC | CASSADRGAYGYTF
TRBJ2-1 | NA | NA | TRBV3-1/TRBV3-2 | TGTGCCAGCAGCCAAGGGGGCACCTCCGTCTACAATGAGCAGTTCTTC | CASSQGGTSVYNEQFF
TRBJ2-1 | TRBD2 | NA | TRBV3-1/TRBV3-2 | TGTGCCAGCAGCCACTGGGGACTAGCGGTATACAATGAGCAGTTCTTC | CASSHWGLAVYNEQFF
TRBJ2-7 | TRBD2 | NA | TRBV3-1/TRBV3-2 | TGTGCCAGCAGCCCCCGGACTAGTGCGACCTACGAGCAGTACTTC | CASSPRTSATYEQYF
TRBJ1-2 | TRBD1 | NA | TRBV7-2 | TGTGCCAGCAGCCCCGGGACAGGGCTCAACTATGGCTACACCTTC | CASSPGTGLNYGYTF
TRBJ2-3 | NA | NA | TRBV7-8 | TGTGCCAGCAGCTTACCGGATACGCAGTATTTT | CASSLPDTQYF
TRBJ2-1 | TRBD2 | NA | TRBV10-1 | TGCGCCAGCAGTGCTTCCACTAGCGGTGCTAACTACAATGAGCAGTTCTTC | CASSASTSGANYNEQFF